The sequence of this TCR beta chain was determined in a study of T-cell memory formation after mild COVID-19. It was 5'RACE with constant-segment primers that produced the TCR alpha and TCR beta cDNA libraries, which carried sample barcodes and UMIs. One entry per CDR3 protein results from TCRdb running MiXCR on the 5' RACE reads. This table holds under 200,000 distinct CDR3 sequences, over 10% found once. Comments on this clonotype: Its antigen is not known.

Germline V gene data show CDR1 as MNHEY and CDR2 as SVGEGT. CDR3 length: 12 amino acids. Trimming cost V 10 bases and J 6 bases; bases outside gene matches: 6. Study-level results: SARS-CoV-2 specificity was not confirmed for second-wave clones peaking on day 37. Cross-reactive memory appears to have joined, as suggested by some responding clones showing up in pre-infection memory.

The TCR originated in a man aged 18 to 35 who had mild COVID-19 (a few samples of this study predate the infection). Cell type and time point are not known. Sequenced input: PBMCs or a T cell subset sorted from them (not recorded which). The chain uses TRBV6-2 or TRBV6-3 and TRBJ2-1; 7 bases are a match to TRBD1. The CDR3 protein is CAIQDRSNEQFF. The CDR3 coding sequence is TGTGCCATCCAGGACAGGAGCAATGAGCAGTTCTTC.